This TCR beta chain derives from a study of shared clonotypes between healthy human individuals. Study-wide results and limits: Though the depth was large, rarefaction showed that sorted-subset sequencing was incomplete. Owing to a small donor count, the genetic and exposure-history diversity represented was limited. All-four-donor shared clonotypes had higher generation probabilities than non-shared clonotypes did.

Remarks on this clone: As yet, its antigen is unknown.

In germline, CDR1 is LNHNV, CDR2 YYDKDF (reference sequence). Trimming pared 0 bases from V and 0 bases from J, leaving 15 bases between. This CDR3 contains 17 residues. The method was immunoSEQ multiplex PCR; TCRdb's version includes in-frame clones alone and lacks a portion of them. This sample has around 720,000 clones, with roughly 73% found just once. This sequence originates from a woman aged 25 to 45 in good health. This rearrangement joins TRBV15 to TRBJ2-7; D unresolved. The sample consisted of memory CD4+ T cells sorted from blood. Subset denoted: CD45RA-negative fraction. The CDR3 DNA reads TGTGCCACCAGCAGAGATTCTCCTTTAATTAGCTCCTACGAGCAGTACTTC. Amino acid sequence: CATSRDSPLISSYEQYF.